Listed here are 17 T cell receptor beta chains from one sample, sequenced in a study of shared clonotypes between healthy human individuals. CD45RO-negative cells were positively selected for CCR7, leaving out terminally differentiated effector memory CD45RA+ cells. The data were produced by immunoSEQ multiplex PCR, yet TCRdb's version contains in-frame clones alone and is incomplete. This sample has about 2.2 million clones, with about 94% found just once. The sequencing input was naive CD8+ T cells from PBMCs. Source of these receptors: a man between 18 and 35 years old in good health. Some clones in this sample may be carry-over from other donors' samples.

The count of this clone is one. The chain has TRBV21-1 and TRBJ1-4. TRBV21-1 is a pseudogene. This CDR3 has 15 amino acids. The CDR3 coding sequence is TGTGCCGGCTATTCATCAGGGTCCAGGGGGGGAAAACTGTTTTTT. Translated: CAGYSSGSRGGKLFF.

The rearrangement joins TRBV5-1 to TRBJ2-1; 10 nucleotides line up with TRBD2. J was trimmed by 5 bases and V by 4 bases; bases with no gene match: 12. The CDR3 runs 17 residues. Germline loops: CDR1 SGHRS, CDR2 YFSETQ. CDR3 coding DNA: TGCGCCAGCAGCCGACCTCCGGGGACTAGCGTAAACAATGAGCAGTTCTTC. Residues: CASSRPPGTSVNNEQFF.

The rearrangement joins TRBV7-9 to TRBJ2-1, with 8 bases that match TRBD2. Germline values: CDR1 SEHNR, CDR2 FQNEAQ (reference sequence). This CDR3 is 18 amino acids long. The V and J ends lost 1 base and 6 bases, in that order; junction bases with no gene match: 14. This chain's CDR3 is CASSLGYGRAYGGNEQFF. As DNA, the CDR3 is TGTGCCAGCAGCTTAGGTTACGGGAGGGCCTATGGAGGCAATGAGCAGTTCTTC.

The chain links TRBV28 to TRBJ2-7; D gene uncertain. CDR3 length equals 15 residues. The germline gives CDR1 MDHEN, CDR2 SYDVKM. V was pared by 2 bases and J by 5 bases, with 16 bases between. In DNA form, the CDR3 reads TGTGCCAGCAGTTTAAGTACGCTTTTGAGAGACGAGCAGTACTTC. Its translation is CASSLSTLLRDEQYF.

V gene TRBV6-5 combines with J gene TRBJ1-3, with no clear D. The V gene lost 0 bases and the J gene lost 3 bases, with 9 bases spanning the gap. The CDR3 consists of 15 residues. Germline V lookup: CDR1 MNHEY, CDR2 SVGAGI. Here the CDR3 DNA reads TGTGCCAGCAGTTACTCGAAGGTGAATGGAAACACCATATATTTT. Its translation is CASSYSKVNGNTIYF.

Only one count was recorded for this clone. This sequence joins TRBV14 and TRBJ2-6; D is unresolved. Trimming took 2 bases from V and 0 from J, leaving 2 bases between them. This CDR3 comprises 14 residues. Germline CDR1 reads SGHDN; CDR2 reads FVKESK. The CDR3 loop reads CASSQHSGANVLTF. The CDR3 nucleotides read TGTGCCAGCAGCCAACACTCTGGGGCCAACGTCCTGACTTTC.

This rearrangement joins TRBV28 to TRBJ2-7, with TRBD1 as a possible D gene (6 bases). The germline CDR1 and CDR2 sequences are MDHEN and SYDVKM. Trimming shortened V by 8 bases and J by 5 bases, and 10 bases separated the two germline ends. The CDR3 has 11 residues. The CDR3 DNA reads TGTGCCAGCCAGGGGACCCACGAGCAGTACTTC. Its protein is CASQGTHEQYF.

The chain links TRBV27 to TRBJ2-1; TRBD2 matches at 9 bases. Losses at the gene ends were 6 bases for V and 8 bases for J; bases not matched to a gene: 20. Per germline, CDR1 MNHEY and CDR2 SMNVEV (reference sequence). This CDR3 has 18 residues. The CDR3 DNA follows: TGTGCCAGCAGCCGACTAACCCAGAGCGGGAGGTTTACCGATGAGCAGTTCTTC. Translating it yields CASSRLTQSGRFTDEQFF.

V and J are TRBV4-3 and TRBJ2-3; a weak D match, TRBD2 (5 bases). The length of the CDR3 is 16 residues. Germline V gives CDR1 LGHNA, CDR2 YSLEER. With 0 bases removed from V and 5 bases from J, the gap between germline ends came to 15 bases. The CDR3 region has the DNA TGCGCCAGCAGCCAAGATAGGCGGTCCCGGGGAGATACGCAGTATTTT. Amino acids: CASSQDRRSRGDTQYF.

In this sample, this clone turned up once. The V call is TRBV7-2, the J call TRBJ2-7; TRBD1 agrees at 8 bases. V lost 2 bases to trimming and J lost 3 bases; unmatched junction nucleotides: 9. Germline V CDR1 and CDR2: SGHTA, FQGNSA. The CDR3 totals 16 residues. The CDR3 nucleotides are TGTGCCAGCAGCTTACCCCGGGACAGGCCAAACTACGAGCAGTACTTC. Translated: CASSLPRDRPNYEQYF.

The J gene is TRBJ2-2, the V gene TRBV28; no clear D gene. Germline V CDR1 and CDR2: MDHEN, SYDVKM. Between the trimmed V and J ends, which lost 3 bases and 1 base, there was a span of 9 bases. This CDR3 contains 15 residues. The CDR3 loop reads CASSFGQMNTGELFF. In DNA form, the CDR3 reads TGTGCCAGCAGTTTCGGCCAGATGAACACCGGGGAGCTGTTTTTT. Full variable domain (outside the CDR3, taken from reference TRBV28 and TRBJ2-2): DVKVTQSSRYLVKRTGEKVFLECVQDMDHENMFWYRQDPGLGLRLIYFSYDVKMKEKGDIPEGYSVSREKKERFSLILESASTNQTSMYLCASSFGQMNTGELFFGEGSRLTVL.

The gene calls are TRBV28 and TRBJ2-7, with a tentative D call TRBD1 (7 bases). Looked up from germline, CDR1 is MDHEN and CDR2 is SYDVKM. The CDR3 consists of 16 residues. V shed 5 bases and J shed 5 bases, with 22 bases lying between them. CDR3 in amino acids: CASSPRQGLTRHEQYF. CDR3 bases: TGTGCCAGCAGTCCCAGACAGGGACTTACACGCCACGAGCAGTACTTC.

V gene TRBV4-3 combines with J gene TRBJ2-3; TRBD1 matches 9 bases. This CDR3 region has 16 residues. CDR1 is LGHNA and CDR2 is YSLEER in the germline V gene. After removal of 0 bases from V and 3 bases from J, the junction contained 4 bases not matched to a gene. The CDR3 is CASSQDEGQGTDTQYF. The CDR3 DNA sequence: TGCGCCAGCAGCCAAGACGAGGGACAGGGAACAGATACGCAGTATTTT.

J is TRBJ2-1 and V is TRBV7-8; the match to TRBD2 covers 14 bases. V lost 10 bases, J lost 2 bases, and 13 bases stayed unmatched. Germline V gives CDR1 SGHVS, CDR2 FQNEAQ. This CDR3 is built from 18 residues. CDR3 loop: CATQMTSGGGWAYNEQFF. The CDR3 DNA is TGTGCCACCCAGATGACTAGCGGGGGGGGTTGGGCCTACAATGAGCAGTTCTTC.

This chain joins TRBV28 and TRBJ2-7; tentatively, D is TRBD2 (6 bases). CDR3 length: 16 residues. The V gene's germline CDR1 is MDHEN and CDR2 SYDVKM. V dropped 1 base and J dropped 6 bases, with 19 bases sitting between them. The CDR3 is CASSLFKWGDESEQYF. For the CDR3, the DNA is TGTGCCAGCAGTTTATTTAAGTGGGGGGACGAGAGCGAGCAGTACTTC.

Here the CDR3 reads CASSRAGAGYEQYF. The CDR3 coding sequence is TGTGCCAGCAGCCGGGCCGGAGCGGGATACGAGCAGTACTTC. The chain has TRBV7-9 and TRBJ2-7, with 7 bases that match TRBD2. V was pared by 5 bases and J by 4 bases, with 8 bases of the junction left unmatched. Germline lookup yields CDR1 SEHNR and CDR2 FQNEAQ (reference sequence). The CDR3 totals 14 residues.

Comment on this clone: This sample also contains other DNA sequences that code for the same CDR3. The V call is TRBV27, the J call TRBJ2-3, with D possibly being TRBD1 (5 bases). Germline CDR1 is MNHEY and CDR2 is SMNVEV (reference sequence). V was clipped by 2 bases and J by 5 bases, with 8 bases between them. The CDR3 runs 13 residues. The CDR3 is CASSLTRGDTQYF. The DNA of the CDR3 is TGTGCCAGCAGTTTAACAAGGGGAGATACGCAGTATTTT.